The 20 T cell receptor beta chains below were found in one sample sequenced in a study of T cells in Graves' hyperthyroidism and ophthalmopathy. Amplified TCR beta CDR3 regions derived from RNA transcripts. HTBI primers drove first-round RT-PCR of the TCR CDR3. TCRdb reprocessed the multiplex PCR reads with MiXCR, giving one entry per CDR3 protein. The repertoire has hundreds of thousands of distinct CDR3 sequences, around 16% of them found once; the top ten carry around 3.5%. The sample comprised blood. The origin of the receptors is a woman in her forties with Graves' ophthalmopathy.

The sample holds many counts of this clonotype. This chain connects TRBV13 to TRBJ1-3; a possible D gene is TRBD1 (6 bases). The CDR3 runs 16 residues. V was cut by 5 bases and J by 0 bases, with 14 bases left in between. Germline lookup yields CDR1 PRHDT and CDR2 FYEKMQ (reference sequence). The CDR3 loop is CASSVRQASSGNTIYF. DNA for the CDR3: TGTGCCAGCAGCGTAAGACAGGCCAGCTCTGGAAACACCATATATTTT.

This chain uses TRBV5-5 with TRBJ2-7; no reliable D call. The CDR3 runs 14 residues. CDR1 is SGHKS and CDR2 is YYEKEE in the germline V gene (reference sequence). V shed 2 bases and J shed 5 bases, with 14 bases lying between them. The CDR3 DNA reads TGTGCCAGCAGCTTATATCCTATCAGCGACGAGCAGTACTTC. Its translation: CASSLYPISDEQYF.

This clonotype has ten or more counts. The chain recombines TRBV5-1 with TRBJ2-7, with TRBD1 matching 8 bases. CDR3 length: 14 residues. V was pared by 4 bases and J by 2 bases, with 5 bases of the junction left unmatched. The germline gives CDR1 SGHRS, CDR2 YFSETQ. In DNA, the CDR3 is TGCGCCAGCAGCCCGACAGGGGCTCCCTACGAGCAGTACTTC. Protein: CASSPTGAPYEQYF. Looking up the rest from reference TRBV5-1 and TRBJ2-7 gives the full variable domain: KAGVTQTPRYLIKTRGQQVTLSCSPISGHRSVSWYQQTPGQGLQFLFEYFSETQRNKGNFPGRFSGRQFSNSRSEMNVSTLELGDSALYLCASSPTGAPYEQYFGPGTRLTVT.

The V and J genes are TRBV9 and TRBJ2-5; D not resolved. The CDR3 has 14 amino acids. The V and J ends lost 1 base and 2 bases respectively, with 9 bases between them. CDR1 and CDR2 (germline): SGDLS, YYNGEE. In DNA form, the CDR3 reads TGTGCCAGCAGCGTAAACTTGGTACAAGAGACCCAGTACTTC. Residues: CASSVNLVQETQYF. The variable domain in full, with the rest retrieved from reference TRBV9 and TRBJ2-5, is DSGVTQTPKHLITATGQRVTLRCSPRSGDLSVYWYQQSLDQGLQFLIQYYNGEERAKGNILERFSAQQFPDLHSELNLSSLELGDSALYFCASSVNLVQETQYFGPGTRLLVL.

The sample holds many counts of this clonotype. The CDR3 spells CASMASTYEQYF. CDR3 DNA: TGTGCCAGCATGGCTTCGACTTACGAGCAGTACTTC. V is TRBV28 and J is TRBJ2-7; D ambiguous. Between the trimmed V and J ends, which lost 7 bases and 4 bases, there was a span of 11 bases. CDR3 length equals 12 residues. Per germline, CDR1 MDHEN and CDR2 SYDVKM.

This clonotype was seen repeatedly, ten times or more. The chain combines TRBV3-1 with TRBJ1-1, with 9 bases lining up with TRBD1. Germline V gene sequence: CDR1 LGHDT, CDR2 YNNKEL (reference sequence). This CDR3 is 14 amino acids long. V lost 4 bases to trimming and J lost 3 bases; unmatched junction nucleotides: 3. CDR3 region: CASSPDRGYTEAFF. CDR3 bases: TGTGCCAGCAGCCCGGACAGGGGTTACACTGAAGCTTTCTTT.

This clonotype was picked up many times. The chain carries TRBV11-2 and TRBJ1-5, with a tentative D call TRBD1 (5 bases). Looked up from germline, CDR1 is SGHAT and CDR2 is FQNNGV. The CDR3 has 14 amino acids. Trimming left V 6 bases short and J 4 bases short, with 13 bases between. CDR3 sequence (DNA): TGTGCCAGCAGGCGGGACGGCCCAAATCAGCCCCAGCATTTT. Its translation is CASRRDGPNQPQHF. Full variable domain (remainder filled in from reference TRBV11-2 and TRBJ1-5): EAGVAQSPRYKIIEKRQSVAFWCNPISGHATLYWYQQILGQGPKLLIQFQNNGVVDDSQLPKDRFSAERLKGVDSTLKIQPAKLEDSAVYLCASRRDGPNQPQHFGDGTRLSIL.

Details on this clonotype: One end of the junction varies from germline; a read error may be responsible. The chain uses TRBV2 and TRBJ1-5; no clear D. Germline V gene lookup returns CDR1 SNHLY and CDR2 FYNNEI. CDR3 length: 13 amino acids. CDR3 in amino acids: CASSENSDQPQHF. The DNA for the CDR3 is TGTGCCAGCAGTGAAAATAGCGATCAGCCCCAGCATTTT.

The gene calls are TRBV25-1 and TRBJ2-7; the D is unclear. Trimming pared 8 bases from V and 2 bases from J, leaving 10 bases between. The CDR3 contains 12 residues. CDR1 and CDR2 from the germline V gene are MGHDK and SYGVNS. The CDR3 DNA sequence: TGTGCCAGCGGTACTACTCCCTACGAGCAGTACTTC. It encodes CASGTTPYEQYF.

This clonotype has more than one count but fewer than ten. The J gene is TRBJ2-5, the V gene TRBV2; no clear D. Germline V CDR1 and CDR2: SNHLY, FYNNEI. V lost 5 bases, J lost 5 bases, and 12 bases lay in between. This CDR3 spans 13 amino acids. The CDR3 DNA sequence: TGTGCCAGCAGTTACCCCCCCTCGGAGACCCAGTACTTC. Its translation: CASSYPPSETQYF.

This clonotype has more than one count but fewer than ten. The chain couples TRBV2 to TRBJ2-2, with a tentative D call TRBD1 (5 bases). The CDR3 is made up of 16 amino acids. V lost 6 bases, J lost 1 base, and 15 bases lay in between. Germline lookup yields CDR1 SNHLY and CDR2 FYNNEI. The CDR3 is CASSLEGVRNTGELFF. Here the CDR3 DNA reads TGTGCCAGCAGCCTTGAAGGGGTGAGGAACACCGGGGAGCTGTTTTTT.

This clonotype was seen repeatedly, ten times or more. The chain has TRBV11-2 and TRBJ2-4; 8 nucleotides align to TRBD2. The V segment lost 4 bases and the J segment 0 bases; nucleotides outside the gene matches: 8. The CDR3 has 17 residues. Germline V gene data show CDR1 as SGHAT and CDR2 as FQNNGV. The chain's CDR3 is CASSSGGAGLAKNIQYF. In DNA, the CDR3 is TGTGCCAGCAGCTCGGGGGGGGCAGGCCTAGCCAAAAACATTCAGTACTTC.

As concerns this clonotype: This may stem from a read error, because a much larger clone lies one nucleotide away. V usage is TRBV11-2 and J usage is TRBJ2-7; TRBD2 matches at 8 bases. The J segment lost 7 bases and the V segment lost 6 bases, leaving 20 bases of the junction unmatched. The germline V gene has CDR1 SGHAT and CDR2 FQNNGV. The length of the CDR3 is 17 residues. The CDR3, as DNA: TGTGCCAGCAGTTTGGGACTTCGGGGGGGGGGCTACAATGAGCAGTACTTC. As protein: CASSLGLRGGGYNEQYF. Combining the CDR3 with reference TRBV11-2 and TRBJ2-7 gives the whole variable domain EAGVAQSPRYKIIEKRQSVAFWCNPISGHATLYWYQQILGQGPKLLIQFQNNGVVDDSQLPKDRFSAERLKGVDSTLKIQPAKLEDSAVYLCASSLGLRGGGYNEQYFGPGTRLTVT.

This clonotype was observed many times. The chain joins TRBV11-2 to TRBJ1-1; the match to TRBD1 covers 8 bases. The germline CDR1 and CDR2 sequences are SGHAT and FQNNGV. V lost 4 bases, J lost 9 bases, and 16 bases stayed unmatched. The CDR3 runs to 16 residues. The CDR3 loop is CASSWTRGTGEPQAFF. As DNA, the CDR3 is TGTGCCAGCAGCTGGACTAGGGGGACAGGCGAACCTCAAGCTTTCTTT.

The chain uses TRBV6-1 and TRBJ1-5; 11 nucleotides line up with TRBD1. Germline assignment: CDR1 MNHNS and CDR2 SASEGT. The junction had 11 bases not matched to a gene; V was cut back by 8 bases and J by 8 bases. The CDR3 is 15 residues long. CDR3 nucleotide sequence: TGTGCCAGCCGAATCAGGACAGGGGGCCTGGAGCCCCAGCATTTT. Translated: CASRIRTGGLEPQHF.

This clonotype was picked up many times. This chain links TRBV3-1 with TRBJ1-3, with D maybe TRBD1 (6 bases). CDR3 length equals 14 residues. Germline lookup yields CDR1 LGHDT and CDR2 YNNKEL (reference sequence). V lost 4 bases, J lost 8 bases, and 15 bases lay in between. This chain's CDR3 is CASSRGQLWDTIYF. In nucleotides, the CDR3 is TGTGCCAGCAGCCGAGGACAGCTCTGGGACACCATATATTTT.

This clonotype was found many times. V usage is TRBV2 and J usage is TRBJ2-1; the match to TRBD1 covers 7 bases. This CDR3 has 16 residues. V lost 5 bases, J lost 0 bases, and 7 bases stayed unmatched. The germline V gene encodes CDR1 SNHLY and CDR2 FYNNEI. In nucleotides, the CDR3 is TGTGCCAGCAGTCTAGAGGGACAGAGCTCCTACAATGAGCAGTTCTTC. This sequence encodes CASSLEGQSSYNEQFF. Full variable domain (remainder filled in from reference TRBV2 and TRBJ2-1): EPEVTQTPSHQVTQMGQEVILRCVPISNHLYFYWYRQILGQKVEFLVSFYNNEISEKSEIFDDQFSVERPDGSNFTLKIRSTKLEDSAMYFCASSLEGQSSYNEQFFGPGTRLTVL.

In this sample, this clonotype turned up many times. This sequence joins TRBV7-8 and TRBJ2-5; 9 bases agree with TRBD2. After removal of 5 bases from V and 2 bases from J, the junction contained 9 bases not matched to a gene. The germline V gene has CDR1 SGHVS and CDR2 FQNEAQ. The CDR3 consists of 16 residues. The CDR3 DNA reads TGTGCCAGCAGCCGAGGGGGCGGGAGGGAACAAGAGACCCAGTACTTC. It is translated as CASSRGGGREQETQYF.

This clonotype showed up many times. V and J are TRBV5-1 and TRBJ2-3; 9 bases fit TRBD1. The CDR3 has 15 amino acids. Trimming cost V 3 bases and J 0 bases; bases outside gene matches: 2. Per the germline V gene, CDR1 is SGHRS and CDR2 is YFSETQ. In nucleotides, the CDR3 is TGCGCCAGCAGCTGGGGGACAGGGAGCACAGATACGCAGTATTTT. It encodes CASSWGTGSTDTQYF. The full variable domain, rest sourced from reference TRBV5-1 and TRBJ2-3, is KAGVTQTPRYLIKTRGQQVTLSCSPISGHRSVSWYQQTPGQGLQFLFEYFSETQRNKGNFPGRFSGRQFSNSRSEMNVSTLELGDSALYLCASSWGTGSTDTQYFGPGTRLTVL.

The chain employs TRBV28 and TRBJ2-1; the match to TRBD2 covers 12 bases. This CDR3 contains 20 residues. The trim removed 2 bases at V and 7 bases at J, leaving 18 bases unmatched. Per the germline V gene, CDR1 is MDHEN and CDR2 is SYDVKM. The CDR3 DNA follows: TGTGCCAGCAGTTTACCACGCCGACTAGCGGGAGAACTCGGGGTGAATGAGCAGTTCTTC. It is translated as CASSLPRRLAGELGVNEQFF. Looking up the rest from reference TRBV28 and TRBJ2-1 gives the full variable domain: DVKVTQSSRYLVKRTGEKVFLECVQDMDHENMFWYRQDPGLGLRLIYFSYDVKMKEKGDIPEGYSVSREKKERFSLILESASTNQTSMYLCASSLPRRLAGELGVNEQFFGPGTRLTVL.